This passage covers 4 T cell receptor beta chains from one sample sequenced in a study of T cells in Graves' hyperthyroidism and ophthalmopathy. Authors of the study amplified TCR beta CDR3 regions from RNA transcripts. The primer set for the first-round RT-PCR of the TCR CDR3 was HTBI. TCRdb re-analysed the multiplex PCR reads in MiXCR, keeping a single row per CDR3 protein. The table shows roughly 500,000 distinct CDR3 sequences, with approximately 15% occurring only once. The material sequenced was blood. All receptors derive from a woman in her 30s with Graves' hyperthyroidism that later progressed to Graves' ophthalmopathy.

This clonotype was seen repeatedly, ten times or more. This rearrangement joins TRBV29-1 to TRBJ2-7; 12 bases are shared with TRBD2. Germline CDR1 is SQVTM and CDR2 is ANQGSEA. This CDR3 spans 15 amino acids. V shed 6 bases, J shed 2 bases, and the junction held 8 bases outside the gene matches. The chain's CDR3 is CSVHKGLAGTYEQYF. CDR3 coding DNA: TGCAGCGTGCATAAAGGACTAGCGGGAACCTACGAGCAGTACTTC.

This clonotype was observed many times. The rearrangement joins TRBV28 to TRBJ1-5; 8 bases line up with TRBD1. This CDR3 has 14 amino acids. Unmatched junction bases numbered 4, after V lost 5 bases and J lost 4 bases. The germline V gene encodes CDR1 MDHEN and CDR2 SYDVKM. In DNA, the CDR3 is TGTGCCAGCAGTACAGACAGGGGAAATCAGCCCCAGCATTTT. Amino acids: CASSTDRGNQPQHF.

In its sample, this clonotype was seen a few times. CDR3 sequence (DNA): TGTGCCGGCGGTAGGGGGACCGGGGGCTACACCTTC. Protein sequence: CAGGRGTGGYTF. The rearrangement links TRBV28 to TRBJ1-2, with a weak D call TRBD1 (6 bases). The CDR3 sequence is 12 residues long. Germline V gives CDR1 MDHEN, CDR2 SYDVKM. The V gene lost 11 bases and the J gene lost 8 bases, with 18 bases spanning the gap.

This clonotype has ten or more counts. The chain combines TRBV12-3 or TRBV12-4 with TRBJ2-1, with TRBD2 matching over 12 bases. The J segment lost 5 bases and the V segment lost 5 bases, leaving 7 bases of the junction unmatched. The CDR3 has 16 amino acids. Here the CDR3 reads CASSLLGLAGNNEQFF. Written as DNA, the CDR3 is TGTGCCAGCAGTCTGTTAGGACTAGCGGGGAACAATGAGCAGTTCTTC.